These 31 T cell receptor beta chains share one sample of origin, sequenced in a study of blood T cell repertoires in COVID-19 (dated by TCRdb to 2020 to 2022). The library was generated by the immunoSEQ multiplex PCR assay. TCRdb mirrors the immuneACCESS table, restricted to in-frame sequences. Some clones are absent from its copies; in checked studies, under half trace to an unresolved V gene, and the reason for the others is unknown. The sample profile shows more than 150,000 clones; roughly 74% of them were found once. Of the sample, around 14% falls within the top ten clones. Sample: peripheral blood. The receptors derive from a woman aged 80 or over with acute or convalescent COVID-19.

This chain connects TRBV4-1 to TRBJ2-7; 13 bases match TRBD2. The CDR3 spans 16 residues. V lost 4 bases, J lost 2 bases, and 5 bases stayed unmatched. Looked up from germline, CDR1 is MGHRA and CDR2 is YSYEKL. CDR3 protein: CASSRITSGRAYEQYF. Here the CDR3 DNA reads TGCGCCAGCAGCCGTATCACTAGCGGGAGGGCCTACGAGCAGTACTTC.

This chain links TRBV29-1 with TRBJ1-1; D is possibly TRBD1 (6 bases). The ends were cut back, 6 bases at V and 1 base at J, with 12 bases in the middle. The germline gives CDR1 SQVTM, CDR2 ANQGSEA. This CDR3 comprises 13 residues. DNA for the CDR3: TGCAGCGTCCAGTCAGGGGAGAACACTGAAGCTTTCTTT. Encoded protein: CSVQSGENTEAFF.

This chain links TRBV18 with TRBJ1-5; D is unclear. The CDR3 is 14 amino acids. The germline V and J ends were trimmed by 3 bases and 5 bases, with 11 bases remaining between them. CDR1 is KGHSH and CDR2 is LQKENI in the germline V gene. The CDR3 protein is CASSPQLGDQPQHF. For the CDR3, the DNA is TGTGCCAGCTCACCCCAATTGGGAGATCAGCCCCAGCATTTT.

CDR3 nucleotides: TGTGCCAGCACCCCCAGTCGCCGCTCTGAAGCTTTCTTT. The encoded protein is CASTPSRRSEAFF. V usage is TRBV6-5 and J usage is TRBJ1-1; D unclear. There are 13 residues in the CDR3. V was trimmed by 7 bases and J by 6 bases, leaving 15 bases between them. The germline gives CDR1 MNHEY, CDR2 SVGAGI.

The rearrangement uses TRBV7-2 and TRBJ1-6; 7 positions match TRBD1. Germline V gene sequence: CDR1 SGHTA, CDR2 FQGNSA. This CDR3 is 14 amino acids long. V gave up 5 bases and J gave up 7 bases; unmatched junction bases: 5. As DNA, the CDR3 is TGTGCCAGCAGCCCGGACAGGTGGAATTCACCCCTCCACTTT. It codes for CASSPDRWNSPLHF. Together with reference TRBV7-2 and TRBJ1-6, the CDR3 gives the full variable domain: GAGVSQSPSNKVTEKGKDVELRCDPISGHTALYWYRQSLGQGLEFLIYFQGNSAPDKSGLPSDRFSAERTGGSVSTLTIQRTQQEDSAVYLCASSPDRWNSPLHFGNGTRLTVT.

The J gene is TRBJ1-2, the V gene TRBV28; D remains ambiguous. The V end lost 3 bases, the J end lost 4 bases, and 6 bases lay between the germline ends. This CDR3 is 12 amino acids long. CDR1 and CDR2 from the germline V gene are MDHEN and SYDVKM. CDR3: CASSLMSYGYTF. CDR3 in DNA: TGTGCCAGCAGTTTGATGAGCTATGGCTACACCTTC.

The chain combines TRBV6-1 with TRBJ2-1, with a tentative D call TRBD1 (5 bases). The CDR3 length is 14 residues. V gave up 3 bases and J gave up 3 bases, with 9 bases separating them. Germline CDR1 is MNHNS and CDR2 is SASEGT. For the CDR3, the DNA is TGTGCCAGCAGTGATCAGGGTGTCTACAATGAGCAGTTCTTC. Translation gives CASSDQGVYNEQFF.

This CDR3 reads CASSLTGTVNYGYTF. DNA for the CDR3: TGTGCCAGCAGCCTCACCGGGACAGTGAACTATGGCTACACCTTC. V gene TRBV9 combines with J gene TRBJ1-2; 7 bases are shared with TRBD1. Germline V gene sequence: CDR1 SGDLS, CDR2 YYNGEE. The V segment lost 4 bases and the J segment 2 bases; nucleotides outside the gene matches: 8. There are 15 residues in the CDR3.

The CDR3: CASRRDRADTEAFF. The CDR3 bases are TGTGCCAGCAGGCGGGACAGAGCGGACACTGAAGCTTTCTTT. This chain links TRBV6-5 with TRBJ1-1; 7 bases map to TRBD1. V dropped 6 bases and J dropped 3; count of bases not matched to a gene: 7. Germline CDR1 reads MNHEY; CDR2 reads SVGAGI. The CDR3 runs 14 residues.

The chain couples TRBV7-2 to TRBJ2-5; 9 bases are a match to TRBD2. The CDR3 has 18 amino acids. CDR1 is SGHTA, CDR2 FQGNSA, per germline. J was trimmed by 6 bases and V by 1 base; bases with no gene match: 15. As DNA, the CDR3 is TGTGCCAGCAGCTTAGTCTTGGCGGGGGGGACACCCCGACAGACCCAGTACTTC. Protein product: CASSLVLAGGTPRQTQYF.

A single count supports this clone. This chain links TRBV27 with TRBJ2-1, with TRBD2 as a possible D gene (6 bases). The CDR3 is 16 amino acids. The germline CDR1 and CDR2 sequences are MNHEY and SMNVEV (reference sequence). Deletions cut 9 bases from V and 0 bases from J, with 18 bases between. The CDR3 DNA is TGTGCCAGTTTCGGGTACGGGAGAAGCTCCTACAATGAGCAGTTCTTC. This translates into CASFGYGRSSYNEQFF.

V usage is TRBV18 and J usage is TRBJ2-1; tentatively, D is TRBD1 (5 bases). This CDR3 has 13 residues. The V end was cut by 0 bases, the J end by 7 bases, with 7 bases between. Germline V gene data show CDR1 as KGHSH and CDR2 as LQKENI. DNA of the CDR3: TGTGCCAGCTCACCACCACCAGGGAATGAGCAGTTCTTC. Translating gives CASSPPPGNEQFF.

This chain uses TRBV11-3 with TRBJ1-1; D not certain. Per the germline V gene, CDR1 is SGHNT and CDR2 is YENEEA. This CDR3 has 16 residues. Deletions cut 1 base from V and 5 bases from J, with 17 bases between. DNA for the CDR3: TGTGCCAGCAGCTTAGGGGAGGGAAAGGAGAATACTGAAGCTTTCTTT. Encoded protein: CASSLGEGKENTEAFF.

The CDR3 reads CASSSGLTSDQPQHF. DNA of the CDR3: TGTGCCAGCAGCTCGGGGTTGACATCCGATCAGCCCCAGCATTTT. This rearrangement joins TRBV7-2 to TRBJ1-5, with unresolved D. Trimming shortened V by 4 bases and J by 5 bases, and 15 bases separated the two germline ends. Germline V gene sequence: CDR1 SGHTA, CDR2 FQGNSA. The CDR3 runs 15 residues.

This chain links TRBV6-5 with TRBJ2-7, with TRBD1 identical over 8 bases. V was pared by 0 bases and J by 2 bases, with 3 bases of the junction left unmatched. The CDR3 runs to 15 residues. Germline V gene data show CDR1 as MNHEY and CDR2 as SVGAGI. The CDR3 is CASSYSPTGAYEQYF. The CDR3 nucleotides are TGTGCCAGCAGTTACTCTCCGACAGGGGCCTACGAGCAGTACTTC.

This clone was counted only a few times. The rearrangement uses TRBV2 and TRBJ1-4; 7 bases agree with TRBD1. V was clipped by 7 bases and J by 0 bases; unmatched bases: 2. The CDR3 is 14 amino acids. Germline CDR1 is SNHLY and CDR2 is FYNNEI. The CDR3: CASKQGTTNEKLFF. The DNA of the CDR3 is TGTGCCAGCAAACAGGGGACAACTAATGAAAAACTGTTTTTT.

The rearrangement uses TRBV12-3 or TRBV12-4 and TRBJ2-1; D is perhaps TRBD2 (5 bases). The CDR3 consists of 13 residues. Trimming took off 6 bases at V and 8 bases at J, with 14 bases between the two ends. Here the CDR3 DNA reads TGTGCCAGCAGGGTGCGGGTGATCGATGAGCAGTTCTTC. Protein product: CASRVRVIDEQFF.

The chain uses TRBV3-1 (or the pseudogene TRBV3-2) and TRBJ2-1; a possible D gene is TRBD1 (5 bases). The CDR3 extends over 15 amino acids. With 1 base removed from V and 10 bases from J, the gap between germline ends came to 17 bases. The germline V gene has CDR1 LGHDT and CDR2 YNNKEL (reference sequence). The CDR3 loop reads CASSQGASRGGEQFF. CDR3 DNA sequence: TGTGCCAGCAGCCAAGGGGCTAGTAGGGGCGGCGAGCAGTTCTTC.

The chain joins TRBV6-5 to TRBJ2-7, with TRBD2 matching over 13 bases. Trimming took 6 bases from V and 7 from J; bases not matched to a gene: 6. Germline lookup yields CDR1 MNHEY and CDR2 SVGAGI. The length of the CDR3 is 14 residues. CDR3 amino acids: CASRVTSGGLEQYF. DNA for the CDR3: TGTGCCAGCAGGGTGACTAGCGGGGGGTTAGAGCAGTACTTC.

This chain connects TRBV6-5 to TRBJ1-2, with TRBD1 as a possible D gene (5 bases). Germline lookup yields CDR1 MNHEY and CDR2 SVGAGI. This CDR3 is built from 13 residues. Trimming cost V 2 bases and J 1 base, with 5 bases left between them. The CDR3 is CASSYDSNYGYTF. For the CDR3, the DNA is TGTGCCAGCAGTTACGACAGTAACTATGGCTACACCTTC.

This clone was observed once. The genes are TRBV10-1 and TRBJ2-3, with 8 bases fitting TRBD2. The CDR3 sequence is 14 residues long. CDR1 is WNHNN, CDR2 SYGVQD, per germline (reference sequence). V shed 3 bases, J shed 3 bases, and the junction held 2 bases outside the gene matches. The CDR3 DNA sequence: TGCGCCAGCAGTGACGCGGGGGGAACAGATACGCAGTATTTT. Translating it yields CASSDAGGTDTQYF.

The V gene is TRBV5-1, the J gene TRBJ1-1; 9 bases agree with TRBD1. The junction had 13 bases not matched to a gene; V was cut back by 3 bases and J by 4 bases. The CDR3 is made up of 17 amino acids. The germline V gene encodes CDR1 SGHRS and CDR2 YFSETQ. CDR3 region: CASSSHAGTGRSTEAFF. As DNA, the CDR3 is TGCGCCAGCAGCTCACACGCCGGGACAGGGAGGAGCACTGAAGCTTTCTTT.

The chain links TRBV18 to TRBJ1-1; TRBD1 aligns across 7 bases. Trimming took 8 bases from V and 4 from J; bases not matched to a gene: 7. Germline-derived CDR1 and CDR2 are KGHSH and LQKENI. The length of the CDR3 is 13 residues. The CDR3 region is CASRGGEGTEAFF. The CDR3 nucleotides are TGTGCCAGCCGAGGGGGCGAGGGCACTGAAGCTTTCTTT.

The chain combines TRBV5-1 with TRBJ2-3, with 15 bases that match TRBD2. The CDR3 spans 18 residues. Germline V lookup: CDR1 SGHRS, CDR2 YFSETQ. V was pared by 3 bases and J by 4 bases, with 9 bases of the junction left unmatched. Written as DNA, the CDR3 is TGCGCCAGCAGCTCAAAAGGACTAGCGGGGGGGAACCCAGATACGCAGTATTTT. This gives the protein CASSSKGLAGGNPDTQYF.

This clone was seen a handful of times. The chain is built from TRBV19 and TRBJ1-1; weak D call: TRBD1 (5 bases). Deletions cut 10 bases from V and 4 bases from J, with 22 bases between. Germline values: CDR1 LNHDA, CDR2 SQIVND (reference sequence). This CDR3 has 15 amino acids. CDR3 protein: CATSPQGPGGTEAFF. DNA of the CDR3: TGTGCCACCTCACCCCAGGGCCCCGGTGGCACTGAAGCTTTCTTT.

This clone was observed a few times. V usage is TRBV18 and J usage is TRBJ2-7, with TRBD1 matching 10 bases. The V gene's germline CDR1 is KGHSH and CDR2 LQKENI. This CDR3 region has 15 residues. The V segment lost 2 bases and the J segment 1 base; nucleotides outside the gene matches: 2. The CDR3 sequence: CASSPGTGASYEQYF. The CDR3 coding sequence is TGTGCCAGCTCACCAGGGACAGGGGCATCCTACGAGCAGTACTTC.

V is TRBV19 and J is TRBJ2-2; D may be TRBD2 (5 bases). V lost 7 bases and J 2 bases, leaving 14 bases between the germline ends. Germline V gives CDR1 LNHDA, CDR2 SQIVND (reference sequence). This CDR3 has 15 residues. The CDR3 spells CASTPVEGNTGELFF. In DNA form, the CDR3 reads TGTGCCAGTACCCCAGTTGAGGGTAACACCGGGGAGCTGTTTTTT. Complete variable domain (other parts from reference TRBV19 and TRBJ2-2): DGGITQSPKYLFRKEGQNVTLSCEQNLNHDAMYWYRQDPGQGLRLIYYSQIVNDFQKGDIAEGYSVSREKKESFPLTVTSAQKNPTAFYLCASTPVEGNTGELFFGEGSRLTVL.

The V call is TRBV5-6, the J call TRBJ2-3, with 9 bases fitting TRBD2. CDR3 length equals 16 residues. V lost 2 bases to trimming and J lost 4 bases; unmatched junction nucleotides: 8. Germline-derived CDR1 and CDR2 are SGHDT and YYEEEE. CDR3 DNA: TGTGCCAGCAGCTTCCTGCGGGGGGGCTTAGCAGATACGCAGTATTTT. Its protein product is CASSFLRGGLADTQYF.

The V gene is TRBV7-9, the J gene TRBJ2-5; D is unresolved. With 3 bases removed from V and 3 bases from J, the gap between germline ends came to 8 bases. The CDR3 has 13 residues. Germline lookup yields CDR1 SEHNR and CDR2 FQNEAQ (reference sequence). This CDR3 reads CASSLFREETQYF. Written as DNA, the CDR3 is TGTGCCAGCAGCTTGTTTCGGGAAGAGACCCAGTACTTC. Full variable domain (missing parts from reference TRBV7-9 and TRBJ2-5): DTGVSQNPRHKITKRGQNVTFRCDPISEHNRLYWYRQTLGQGPEFLTYFQNEAQLEKSRLLSDRFSAERPKGSFSTLEIQRTEQGDSAMYLCASSLFREETQYFGPGTRLLVL.

This clone turned up a few times. This rearrangement joins TRBV5-1 to TRBJ2-2; D possibly corresponds to TRBD2 (5 bases). Germline-derived CDR1 and CDR2 are SGHRS and YFSETQ. The CDR3 consists of 16 residues. Trimming stripped 2 bases from V and 2 bases from J, with 13 bases between. CDR3 region: CASSFSALSNTGELFF. The DNA of the CDR3 is TGCGCCAGCAGCTTTAGCGCACTATCAAACACCGGGGAGCTGTTTTTT.

The gene calls are TRBV5-1 and TRBJ1-4; TRBD1 agrees at 7 bases. V lost 0 bases to trimming and J lost 8 bases; unmatched junction nucleotides: 4. This CDR3 region has 14 residues. Per germline, CDR1 SGHRS and CDR2 YFSETQ. CDR3 sequence: CASSLGQGEEKLFF. Written as DNA, the CDR3 is TGCGCCAGCAGCTTGGGACAGGGAGAGGAAAAACTGTTTTTT.